The following is a T cell receptor (beta chain) sequence with its context. These data come from a study of blood T cell repertoires in COVID-19. Sequencing was performed with immunoSEQ multiplex PCR; in TCRdb, only in-frame clones are kept and a portion is missing. The table records some 140,000 clones, around 87% of them present only once. Germline V gene sequence: CDR1 MNHEY, CDR2 SMNVEV (reference sequence). Trimming cost V 2 bases and J 6 bases, with 20 bases left between them. This CDR3 has 18 amino acids. The clonotype comes from a man in his fifties or sixties with active COVID-19. The gene calls are TRBV27 and TRBJ1-6; possible D gene TRBD1, 6 bases. Sequenced sample: peripheral blood. CDR3 protein: CASSLPPIGGSLNSPLHF. The CDR3 DNA is TGTGCCAGCAGTTTACCCCCTATAGGGGGAAGCCTTAATTCACCCCTCCACTTT.